The 12 T cell receptor beta chains below were found in one sample sequenced in a study of control samples from healthy donors and cancer patients. The repertoire was sequenced with immunoSEQ multiplex PCR; TCRdb's copy has only in-frame clones and lacks some. The sample holds fewer than 250,000 clones, 90% to 95% seen once. The sample consisted of blood. These receptors all stem from a man aged 25-45 years in good health.

J is TRBJ2-7 and V is TRBV29-1, with TRBD1 identical over 7 bases. Unmatched junction bases numbered 10, after V lost 0 bases and J lost 5 bases. Looked up from germline, CDR1 is SQVTM and CDR2 is ANQGSEA. CDR3 length: 15 amino acids. The CDR3 here is CSVEDPAGGFNEQYF. The CDR3, as DNA: TGCAGCGTTGAAGATCCGGCAGGGGGATTCAACGAGCAGTACTTC.

The chain carries TRBV24-1 and TRBJ2-3; weak D call: TRBD2 (6 bases). V gave up 4 bases and J gave up 2 bases, with 15 bases separating them. Per germline, CDR1 KGHDR and CDR2 SFDVKD. The CDR3 runs 16 residues. Written as DNA, the CDR3 is TGTGCCACCAGTGACCTCAACGGGGGATACACAGATACGCAGTATTTT. Amino acids: CATSDLNGGYTDTQYF.

The chain uses TRBV10-3 and TRBJ2-7, with 8 nucleotides matching TRBD2. From germline, CDR1 is ENHRY and CDR2 SYGVKD. CDR3 size: 17 residues. The trim removed 1 base at V and 0 bases at J, leaving 8 bases unmatched. For the CDR3, the DNA is TGTGCCATCAGTGAGTTGGGAGAGCGGGGGAACTCCTACGAGCAGTACTTC. The encoded protein is CAISELGERGNSYEQYF.

The chain recombines TRBV20-1 with TRBJ1-1, with D uncertain. This CDR3 has 11 amino acids. Trimming removed 7 bases from V and 0 bases from J, with 6 bases in between. The V gene's germline CDR1 is DFQATT and CDR2 SNEGSKA (reference sequence). CDR3 loop: CSGTLNTEAFF. The CDR3 coding sequence is TGCAGTGGAACTCTGAACACTGAAGCTTTCTTT.

V and J are TRBV7-8 and TRBJ1-2; no clear D gene. The V and J ends lost 1 base and 0 bases respectively, with 9 bases between them. Germline assignment: CDR1 SGHVS and CDR2 FQNEAQ. The CDR3 loop spans 15 amino acids. This chain's CDR3 is CASSLVGRSNYGYTF. The CDR3 coding sequence is TGTGCCAGCAGCTTAGTGGGGAGGTCTAACTATGGCTACACCTTC.

The CDR3 sequence is CASSQGRGSVRNYGYTF. Written as DNA, the CDR3 is TGCGCCAGCAGCCAAGGACGGGGTTCCGTCCGTAACTATGGCTACACCTTC. V is TRBV4-1 and J is TRBJ1-2; D gene uncertain. Trimming took 1 base from V and 1 from J, leaving 16 bases between them. CDR3 length: 17 residues. The germline CDR1 and CDR2 sequences are MGHRA and YSYEKL.

This clone has only a few counts. V gene TRBV19 combines with J gene TRBJ2-1, with a weak D call TRBD1 (7 bases). The CDR3 consists of 13 residues. Germline V gene lookup returns CDR1 LNHDA and CDR2 SQIVND (reference sequence). Trimming shortened V by 8 bases and J by 9 bases, and 17 bases separated the two germline ends. DNA for the CDR3: TGTGCCAGTGCGGGACAGATAGGAAGTGAGCAGTTCTTC. Translating gives CASAGQIGSEQFF.

The chain has TRBV7-9 and TRBJ2-2, with 7 bases matching TRBD1. Germline CDR1 and CDR2: SEHNR and FQNEAQ (reference sequence). CDR3 length equals 16 residues. The V gene end was trimmed by 8 bases and the J gene end by 1 base; junction bases not matched to a gene: 10. As DNA, the CDR3 is TGTGCCAGCCTCAAACGGACAGGAGAGAACACCGGGGAGCTGTTTTTT. Its translation: CASLKRTGENTGELFF.

The chain employs TRBV30 and TRBJ2-7, with D possibly TRBD2 on 7 matching bases. The length of the CDR3 is 12 residues. CDR1 and CDR2 (germline): GTSNPN, SVGIG (reference sequence). V dropped 0 bases and J dropped 6 bases, with 9 bases sitting between them. The CDR3 DNA reads TGTGCCTGGAGTGTACGGGGGGCCGAGCAGTACTTC. As protein: CAWSVRGAEQYF.

The chain has TRBV24-1 and TRBJ1-5, with TRBD1 as a possible D gene (5 bases). There are 16 residues in the CDR3. V was pared by 4 bases and J by 0 bases, with 12 bases between. The germline gives CDR1 KGHDR, CDR2 SFDVKD. The CDR3 reads CATSEKDSNSNQPQHF. For the CDR3, the DNA is TGTGCCACCAGTGAAAAAGACAGTAATAGCAATCAGCCCCAGCATTTT.

This clone was counted once. The CDR3 bases are TGTGCCAGCAGCGTAAAAACAGATTCCGAGCAGTACTTC. Protein sequence: CASSVKTDSEQYF. The chain joins TRBV9 to TRBJ2-7; D remains unclear. This CDR3 comprises 13 residues. Trimming stripped 1 base from V and 6 bases from J, with 11 bases between. Looked up from germline, CDR1 is SGDLS and CDR2 is YYNGEE. Drawing the rest from reference TRBV9 and TRBJ2-7, the complete variable domain is DSGVTQTPKHLITATGQRVTLRCSPRSGDLSVYWYQQSLDQGLQFLIQYYNGEERAKGNILERFSAQQFPDLHSELNLSSLELGDSALYFCASSVKTDSEQYFGPGTRLTVT.

CDR3 residues: CASSLGSGLSEKLFF. Here the CDR3 DNA reads TGCGCCAGCAGCTTGGGGTCCGGGTTGAGTGAAAAACTGTTTTTT. The chain combines TRBV5-1 with TRBJ1-4, with D hard to call. The germline V gene encodes CDR1 SGHRS and CDR2 YFSETQ. Trimming stripped 0 bases from V and 7 bases from J, with 13 bases between. The CDR3 spans 15 residues.